These 18 T cell receptor beta chains share one sample of origin, sequenced in a study of OX40 agonist ivuxolimab in advanced cancers. Method: immunoSEQ multiplex PCR; TCRdb's copy keeps in-frame clones and lacks some. This table holds 55,000 to 65,000 clones, 85% to 90% found once. The material sequenced was CD4+ or CD8+ T cells sorted from blood, taken in a trial of the OX40 agonist ivuxolimab. The receptors were sampled from an adult with an advanced solid tumor such as melanoma, head and neck, liver or kidney cancer.

CDR3 sequence: CSVYFRTVNTEAFF. CDR3 nucleotides: TGCAGCGTTTACTTTAGGACGGTGAACACTGAAGCTTTCTTT. The genes are TRBV29-1 and TRBJ1-1; D is undetermined. CDR1 SQVTM and CDR2 ANQGSEA come from the germline V gene. The ends were cut back, 5 bases at V and 0 bases at J, with 13 bases in the middle. The CDR3 sequence is 14 residues long.

The genes are TRBV28 and TRBJ1-1; possible D gene TRBD1, 5 bases. The CDR3 runs 14 residues. Germline V gives CDR1 MDHEN, CDR2 SYDVKM. Between the trimmed V and J ends, which lost 6 bases and 4 bases, there was a span of 15 bases. The CDR3 region is CASSSGGASTEAFF. CDR3 sequence (DNA): TGTGCCAGCAGCTCCGGAGGGGCGTCCACTGAAGCTTTCTTT.

Only a few counts were recorded for this clone. The chain couples TRBV10-3 to TRBJ1-1, with D tentatively TRBD1 (5 bases). V was clipped by 7 bases and J by 1 base, with 13 bases between them. There are 14 residues in the CDR3. Looked up from germline, CDR1 is ENHRY and CDR2 is SYGVKD. The CDR3 region is CAIKAGWGNTEAFF. DNA for the CDR3: TGTGCCATCAAGGCAGGGTGGGGGAACACTGAAGCTTTCTTT.

V usage is TRBV30 and J usage is TRBJ1-5; 9 bases agree with TRBD1. Unmatched junction bases numbered 6, after V lost 8 bases and J lost 7 bases. The CDR3 consists of 12 residues. Germline V lookup: CDR1 GTSNPN, CDR2 SVGIG (reference sequence). The CDR3 spells CAARQGGQPQHF. The CDR3 DNA reads as TGTGCCGCTAGACAGGGGGGACAGCCCCAGCATTTT.

Points on this clone: At one end the junction does not follow the germline gene, possibly because of a read error. The chain couples TRBV6-1 to TRBJ2-7, with TRBD1 identical over 9 bases. The CDR3 sequence is 14 residues long. CDR1 and CDR2 (germline): MNHNS, SASEGT. The CDR3 region has the DNA TGTGCCGGCAGTCCAGGGACAGGGCTTTACGAGCAGTACTTC. Its protein product is CAGSPGTGLYEQYF.

The J gene is TRBJ1-1, the V gene TRBV11-2; D unclear. V gave up 3 bases and J gave up 7 bases, with 12 bases separating them. The CDR3 spans 13 residues. From germline, CDR1 is SGHAT and CDR2 FQNNGV. This CDR3 is CASSLVESFEAFF. In DNA form, the CDR3 reads TGTGCCAGCAGCTTGGTGGAGAGTTTTGAAGCTTTCTTT.

The chain carries TRBV2 and TRBJ1-3; 8 nucleotides match TRBD1. The junction had 9 bases not matched to a gene; V was cut back by 6 bases and J by 5 bases. The CDR3 is made up of 15 amino acids. Germline-derived CDR1 and CDR2 are SNHLY and FYNNEI. The CDR3 DNA reads TGTGCCAGCAGCGAAACAGGGGGGTATAGAAACACCATATATTTT. Its protein product is CASSETGGYRNTIYF. Drawing the rest from reference TRBV2 and TRBJ1-3, the complete variable domain is EPEVTQTPSHQVTQMGQEVILRCVPISNHLYFYWYRQILGQKVEFLVSFYNNEISEKSEIFDDQFSVERPDGSNFTLKIRSTKLEDSAMYFCASSETGGYRNTIYFGEGSWLTVV.

This chain links TRBV19 with TRBJ1-5; TRBD1 matches at 7 bases. V trimming: 4 bases; J trimming: 4 bases; junction bases outside the gene matches: 13. The CDR3 consists of 17 residues. Germline values: CDR1 LNHDA, CDR2 SQIVND (reference sequence). The CDR3 reads CASSSYSLPGGNQPQHF. For the CDR3, the DNA is TGTGCCAGTAGTAGTTACTCCCTCCCAGGGGGAAATCAGCCCCAGCATTTT.

J is TRBJ2-7 and V is TRBV6-6, with 9 nucleotides matching TRBD1. CDR3 length: 14 amino acids. After removal of 5 bases from V and 2 bases from J, the junction contained 4 bases not matched to a gene. The germline V gene has CDR1 MNHNY and CDR2 SVGAGI (reference sequence). CDR3 nucleotide sequence: TGTGCCAGCAGTGACCGACAGGGGGCCTACGAGCAGTACTTC. Protein product: CASSDRQGAYEQYF.

The rearrangement joins TRBV18 to TRBJ2-7; tentative D call: TRBD1 (6 bases). Germline CDR1 and CDR2: KGHSH and LQKENI. The CDR3 is 14 amino acids. V was cut by 6 bases and J by 7 bases, with 19 bases left in between. This CDR3 is CASSEETGRGEQYF. The CDR3 DNA follows: TGTGCCAGCTCTGAGGAGACAGGACGGGGTGAGCAGTACTTC.

The rearrangement uses TRBV28 and TRBJ2-7, with TRBD2 matching 12 bases. Germline CDR1 MDHEN, CDR2 SYDVKM. The CDR3 contains 15 residues. After removal of 4 bases from V and 7 bases from J, the junction contained 8 bases not matched to a gene. The CDR3 here is CASSSPSGRAEEQYF. The CDR3 DNA reads TGTGCCAGCAGTTCCCCTAGCGGGAGGGCAGAAGAGCAGTACTTC. Full variable domain (missing parts from reference TRBV28 and TRBJ2-7): DVKVTQSSRYLVKRTGEKVFLECVQDMDHENMFWYRQDPGLGLRLIYFSYDVKMKEKGDIPEGYSVSREKKERFSLILESASTNQTSMYLCASSSPSGRAEEQYFGPGTRLTVT.

This chain uses TRBV6-4 with TRBJ1-2; D unresolved. Looked up from germline, CDR1 is MRHNA and CDR2 is SNTAGT. This CDR3 is built from 16 residues. With 0 bases removed from V and 4 bases from J, the gap between germline ends came to 15 bases. Here the CDR3 reads CASSDSGREGPYGYTF. The CDR3 DNA reads TGTGCCAGCAGTGACTCAGGCCGGGAAGGACCCTATGGCTACACCTTC.

This chain uses TRBV18 with TRBJ1-4; possible D gene TRBD1, 6 bases. V lost 5 bases, J lost 7 bases, and 20 bases lay in between. Germline CDR1 and CDR2: KGHSH and LQKENI. The CDR3 runs to 16 residues. This CDR3 is CASSSSDGGGREKLFF. The CDR3 DNA follows: TGTGCCAGCTCATCATCGGACGGAGGGGGGCGTGAAAAACTGTTTTTT.

The chain employs TRBV27 and TRBJ2-7; 8 bases fit TRBD2. The CDR3 runs to 14 residues. CDR1 MNHEY and CDR2 SMNVEV come from the germline V gene (reference sequence). The V segment lost 6 bases and the J segment 6 bases; nucleotides outside the gene matches: 10. The CDR3 loop reads CASSEAGATLEQYF. The CDR3 nucleotides are TGTGCCAGCAGCGAAGCGGGAGCAACTCTCGAGCAGTACTTC.

The V gene is TRBV7-8, the J gene TRBJ2-7, with D unclear. Germline CDR1 SGHVS, CDR2 FQNEAQ. There are 12 residues in the CDR3. With 1 base removed from V and 3 bases from J, the gap between germline ends came to 4 bases. This CDR3 reads CASSLEDYEQYF. CDR3 nucleotide sequence: TGTGCCAGCAGCTTAGAAGACTACGAGCAGTACTTC.

The chain has TRBV6-6 and TRBJ2-3, with unresolved D. Trimming shortened V by 7 bases and J by 3 bases, and 5 bases separated the two germline ends. CDR3 length: 11 residues. Germline values: CDR1 MNHNY, CDR2 SVGAGI (reference sequence). CDR3 protein: CASTQTDTQYF. DNA of the CDR3: TGTGCCAGCACTCAAACAGATACGCAGTATTTT.

This rearrangement joins TRBV5-4 to TRBJ2-1; TRBD2 matches at 9 bases. This CDR3 is 15 amino acids long. Trimming cost V 2 bases and J 5 bases; bases outside gene matches: 5. Germline CDR1 reads SGHNT; CDR2 reads YYREEE (reference sequence). CDR3: CASSFPSGIHNEQFF. The CDR3 DNA follows: TGTGCCAGCAGCTTCCCTAGCGGGATTCACAATGAGCAGTTCTTC.

Points on this clone: This CDR3 is also generated by other DNA sequences in the sample. The chain uses TRBV5-1 and TRBJ2-7; D remains unclear. Germline lookup yields CDR1 SGHRS and CDR2 YFSETQ. Trimming cost V 0 bases and J 2 bases, with 6 bases left between them. The CDR3 extends over 13 amino acids. DNA for the CDR3: TGCGCCAGCAGCTTGGGGGGAACCTACGAGCAGTACTTC. It encodes CASSLGGTYEQYF. Filled out from reference TRBV5-1 and TRBJ2-7, the complete variable domain reads KAGVTQTPRYLIKTRGQQVTLSCSPISGHRSVSWYQQTPGQGLQFLFEYFSETQRNKGNFPGRFSGRQFSNSRSEMNVSTLELGDSALYLCASSLGGTYEQYFGPGTRLTVT.